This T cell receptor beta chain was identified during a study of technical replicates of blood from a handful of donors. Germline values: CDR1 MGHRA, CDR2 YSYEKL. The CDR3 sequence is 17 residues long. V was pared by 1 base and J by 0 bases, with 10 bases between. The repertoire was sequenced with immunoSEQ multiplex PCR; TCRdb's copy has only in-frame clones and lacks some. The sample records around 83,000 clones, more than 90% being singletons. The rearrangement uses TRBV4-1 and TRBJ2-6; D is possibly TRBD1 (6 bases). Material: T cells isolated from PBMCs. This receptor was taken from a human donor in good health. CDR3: CASSQAQGFSGANVLTF. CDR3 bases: TGCGCCAGCAGCCAAGCTCAGGGGTTCTCTGGGGCCAACGTCCTGACTTTC.